The rows below give T cell receptor beta chains drawn from one sample of a study of identical twins. Using its own MiXCR run on the 5' RACE reads, TCRdb lists one record per CDR3 protein. The sample yields 690,000 or so distinct CDR3 sequences, 8.5% to 9% seen once. A further study also used this sample, focusing on yellow fever vaccine responses in identical twins.

The sample taken for sequencing was PBMCs. The receptors derive from a woman between 18 and 30 years old in good health. Each CDR3 is given with its conserved first and last residue. Fields, in order: V gene, D gene, clone size, J gene, CDR3 protein, CDR3 DNA. The D gene is left open where the match is weak. A clone size is listed for some rows: how often the clone was seen (once, few, many), or a class if it is expanded.

v_gene: TRBV24-1
d_gene: TRBD1
abundance: few
j_gene: TRBJ2-1
CDR3aa: CATSEQTGGTHNEQFF
CDR3nt: TGTGCCACCAGTGAGCAAACAGGGGGCACCCACAATGAGCAGTTCTTC

v_gene: TRBV28
d_gene: -
abundance: -
j_gene: TRBJ1-5
CDR3aa: CASKGSGGVQPQHF
CDR3nt: TGTGCCAGCAAGGGCAGCGGGGGAGTTCAGCCCCAGCATTTT

v_gene: TRBV10-3
d_gene: TRBD2
abundance: many
j_gene: TRBJ2-1
CDR3aa: CASSSGISNEQFF
CDR3nt: TGTGCCAGCAGTAGCGGGATTAGCAATGAGCAGTTCTTC

v_gene: TRBV5-6
d_gene: -
abundance: few
j_gene: TRBJ2-1
CDR3aa: CASSLPSGRLHNEQFF
CDR3nt: TGTGCCAGCAGCTTGCCCTCAGGGAGGTTGCACAATGAGCAGTTCTTC

v_gene: TRBV20-1
d_gene: -
abundance: -
j_gene: TRBJ2-1
CDR3aa: CSAGPGRSSYNEQFF
CDR3nt: TGCAGTGCTGGACCCGGGAGAAGCTCCTACAATGAGCAGTTCTTC

v_gene: TRBV11-2
d_gene: -
abundance: few
j_gene: TRBJ1-4
CDR3aa: CASSFIRDEKLFF
CDR3nt: TGTGCCAGCAGCTTTATCAGGGATGAAAAACTGTTTTTT

v_gene: TRBV11-3
d_gene: -
abundance: -
j_gene: TRBJ2-1
CDR3aa: CASSSASLYNEQFF
CDR3nt: TGTGCCAGCAGCTCAGCTTCCCTTTACAATGAGCAGTTCTTC

v_gene: TRBV7-2
d_gene: TRBD2
abundance: few
j_gene: TRBJ2-3
CDR3aa: CASSSPGLAFTDTQYF
CDR3nt: TGTGCCAGCAGCTCTCCGGGACTAGCGTTCACAGATACGCAGTATTTT

v_gene: TRBV3-1
d_gene: TRBD2
abundance: many
j_gene: TRBJ2-5
CDR3aa: CASSPTSGGGETQYF
CDR3nt: TGTGCCAGCAGCCCTACTAGCGGGGGGGGAGAGACCCAGTACTTC

v_gene: TRBV20-1
d_gene: -
abundance: few
j_gene: TRBJ2-7
CDR3aa: CSARAGGLHEQYF
CDR3nt: TGCAGTGCTAGAGCCGGGGGATTGCACGAGCAGTACTTC

v_gene: TRBV20-1
d_gene: -
abundance: few
j_gene: TRBJ2-7
CDR3aa: CSARDFETDLYEQYF
CDR3nt: TGCAGTGCTAGAGATTTTGAGACGGACCTCTACGAGCAGTACTTC

v_gene: TRBV4-1
d_gene: -
abundance: many
j_gene: TRBJ2-1
CDR3aa: CASSHLSPSSYNEQFF
CDR3nt: TGCGCCAGCAGCCATCTTTCACCGAGCTCCTACAATGAGCAGTTCTTC